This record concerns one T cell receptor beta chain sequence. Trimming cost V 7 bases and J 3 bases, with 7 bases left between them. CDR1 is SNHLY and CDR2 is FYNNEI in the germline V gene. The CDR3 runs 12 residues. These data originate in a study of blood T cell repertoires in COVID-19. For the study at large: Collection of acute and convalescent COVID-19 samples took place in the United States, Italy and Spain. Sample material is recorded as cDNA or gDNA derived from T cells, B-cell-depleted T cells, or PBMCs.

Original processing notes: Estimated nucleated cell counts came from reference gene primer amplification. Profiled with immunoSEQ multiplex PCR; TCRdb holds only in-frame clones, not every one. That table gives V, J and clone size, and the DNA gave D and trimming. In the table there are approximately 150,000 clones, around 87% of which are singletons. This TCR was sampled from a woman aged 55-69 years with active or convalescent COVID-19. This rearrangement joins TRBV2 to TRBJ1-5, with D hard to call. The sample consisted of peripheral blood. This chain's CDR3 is CASNRVNQPQHF. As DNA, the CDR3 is TGTGCCAGCAACAGAGTCAATCAGCCCCAGCATTTT. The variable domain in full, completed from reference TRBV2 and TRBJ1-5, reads EPEVTQTPSHQVTQMGQEVILRCVPISNHLYFYWYRQILGQKVEFLVSFYNNEISEKSEIFDDQFSVERPDGSNFTLKIRSTKLEDSAMYFCASNRVNQPQHFGDGTRLSIL.